Described below is a single T cell receptor (beta chain) sequence and its context. The treatment was: therapeutic diphenylcyclopropenone sensitization with weekly scalp DPC. Whole blood that had not been fractionated was the source of extracted total RNA. Unique molecular identifiers were linked by the library to individual cDNA molecules. TCRdb re-called the reads with MiXCR, one entry per CDR3 protein. The table lists some 3,300 distinct CDR3 sequences, more than 40% of them singletons. This entry comes from a study of human T cells and chemical hapten exposure. The overall study: Across the whole study, which lasted around 25 weeks, patients were given diphenylcyclopropenone on the scalp once a week.

This CDR3 contains 14 residues. Trimming stripped 2 bases from V and 2 bases from J, with 9 bases between. CDR1 and CDR2 (germline): SGHVS, FNYEAQ. Sequencing used whole blood, obtained before DPC sensitization or 2, 6, or about 24 weeks after (not recorded which). The V gene is TRBV7-6, the J gene TRBJ2-5; D uncertain. The clonotype originates from an adult with alopecia areata. Some clones in this sample may be carry-over from other donors' samples. This table probably holds off-target reads from a library built for another chain. CDR3 residues: CASSLYGDQETQYF. The CDR3 DNA follows: TGTGCCAGCAGCTTATATGGGGATCAAGAGACCCAGTACTTC.